This passage covers 25 T cell receptor beta chains from one sample sequenced in a study of identical twins. TCRdb itself ran the 5' RACE reads through MiXCR, one entry per CDR3 protein. This sample carries about 920,000 distinct CDR3 sequences, 9% to 15% of them seen once, and the ten largest clones take around 1.6%. These same data were also listed under a study on yellow fever vaccine responses in identical twins.

Sequenced material: PBMCs. The source of these receptors is a woman aged 18-29 years in good health.

V gene TRBV15 combines with J gene TRBJ1-5; D is ambiguous. Looked up from germline, CDR1 is LNHNV and CDR2 is YYDKDF (reference sequence). CDR3 length: 15 amino acids. Trimming left V 8 bases short and J 1 base short, with 15 bases between. The CDR3 bases are TGTGCCACCGCGCCGGACGGTGGAAGCAATCAGCCCCAGCATTTT. As protein: CATAPDGGSNQPQHF.

V is TRBV24-1 and J is TRBJ1-2; D unclear. This CDR3 has 13 amino acids. Trimming removed 0 bases from V and 8 bases from J, with 9 bases in between. Germline V gene sequence: CDR1 KGHDR, CDR2 SFDVKD. CDR3 region: CATSDLSVGGYTF. As DNA, the CDR3 is TGTGCCACCAGTGATTTGAGCGTTGGAGGCTACACCTTC.

The chain links TRBV12-3 or TRBV12-4 to TRBJ2-1; D remains unclear. Trimming shortened V by 6 bases and J by 3 bases, and 9 bases separated the two germline ends. The CDR3 is made up of 13 amino acids. The CDR3 sequence: CASSRIGYNEQFF. The CDR3 DNA sequence: TGTGCCAGCAGCCGAATCGGCTACAATGAGCAGTTCTTC.

This clonotype was found a few times. The rearrangement uses TRBV12-3 or TRBV12-4 and TRBJ1-2; no definite D call. V was trimmed by 1 base and J by 7 bases, leaving 10 bases between them. This CDR3 region has 13 residues. The CDR3 region has the DNA TGTGCCAGCAGTTTAGTAACCGAAATTGGCTACACCTTC. It encodes CASSLVTEIGYTF.

This clonotype has only a few counts. The chain couples TRBV7-9 to TRBJ1-4; a weak D match, TRBD1 (6 bases). V lost 10 bases to trimming and J lost 5 bases, with 14 bases between them. Germline loops: CDR1 SEHNR, CDR2 FQNEAQ (reference sequence). The CDR3 is 13 amino acids. The CDR3 here is CATSDSGNEKLFF. CDR3 in DNA: TGTGCCACCTCGGACAGCGGCAATGAAAAACTGTTTTTT.

This clonotype was counted at least ten times. This chain links TRBV20-1 with TRBJ2-7; 7 positions agree with TRBD2. This CDR3 is 14 amino acids long. The germline V gene encodes CDR1 DFQATT and CDR2 SNEGSKA (reference sequence). V dropped 6 bases and J dropped 3; count of bases not matched to a gene: 11. This CDR3 reads CSARLGGPDYEQYF. In nucleotides, the CDR3 is TGCAGTGCCCGCCTGGGAGGGCCAGACTACGAGCAGTACTTC.

The V gene is TRBV10-3, the J gene TRBJ1-1; 9 positions match TRBD1. The CDR3 has 12 amino acids. The germline V gene encodes CDR1 ENHRY and CDR2 SYGVKD. Trimming at V came to 9 bases and at J to 8 bases, leaving 7 bases not matched to a gene. The CDR3 here is CAIGTGLGEAFF. CDR3 coding DNA: TGTGCCATAGGGACAGGGTTGGGAGAAGCTTTCTTT.

The table lists this clonotype with a few counts. The V and J genes are TRBV20-1 and TRBJ2-1; 10 nucleotides line up with TRBD2. The germline CDR1 and CDR2 sequences are DFQATT and SNEGSKA (reference sequence). V lost 3 bases to trimming and J lost 4 bases; unmatched junction nucleotides: 6. The CDR3 runs 15 residues. CDR3 sequence reads: CSASPGLAAYNEQFF. DNA of the CDR3: TGCAGTGCTAGCCCCGGACTAGCGGCATACAATGAGCAGTTCTTC.

This clonotype was observed a few times. This chain connects TRBV20-1 to TRBJ1-2; D unclear. From germline, CDR1 is DFQATT and CDR2 SNEGSKA (reference sequence). Trimming shortened V by 0 bases and J by 0 bases, and 8 bases separated the two germline ends. This CDR3 spans 14 amino acids. CDR3 amino acids: CSARDNRANYGYTF. DNA of the CDR3: TGCAGTGCTAGAGATAACCGCGCTAACTATGGCTACACCTTC.

The V call is TRBV4-1, the J call TRBJ1-2; possible D gene TRBD1, 5 bases. Germline lookup yields CDR1 MGHRA and CDR2 YSYEKL. V lost 0 bases and J lost 7, with 6 bases in between. The CDR3 has 12 amino acids. The CDR3, as DNA: TGCGCCAGCAGCCAAGAGCAGGGTGGCTACACCTTC. Translated, it gives CASSQEQGGYTF.

This clonotype showed up many times. CDR3 sequence (DNA): TGTGCCATCAGTGAGTCGCCCAGGGTCGACCAGTACTTC. Translating it yields CAISESPRVDQYF. The chain combines TRBV10-3 with TRBJ2-5, with a weak D call TRBD1 (5 bases). The V end was cut by 0 bases, the J end by 10 bases, with 12 bases between. CDR3 length: 13 residues. From germline, CDR1 is ENHRY and CDR2 SYGVKD.

In its sample, this clonotype was seen a few times. The chain is built from TRBV15 and TRBJ1-1; D perhaps matches TRBD1 (6 bases). V was trimmed by 4 bases and J by 1 base, leaving 7 bases between them. Per the germline V gene, CDR1 is LNHNV and CDR2 is YYDKDF (reference sequence). CDR3 length: 13 residues. The CDR3, as DNA: TGTGCCACCAGCACGGACAGGAACACTGAAGCTTTCTTT. Amino acids: CATSTDRNTEAFF.

This clonotype was detected a few times. The chain has TRBV14 and TRBJ2-1; 9 positions match TRBD2. The CDR3 runs to 16 residues. Germline CDR1 reads SGHDN; CDR2 reads FVKESK. The V and J ends lost 2 bases and 8 bases, in that order; junction bases with no gene match: 10. This CDR3 reads CASSQQSALAGYEQFF. CDR3 coding DNA: TGTGCCAGCAGCCAACAATCTGCGCTAGCGGGGTATGAGCAGTTCTTC.

The V call is TRBV11-1, the J call TRBJ2-1; 15 nucleotides match TRBD2. Germline V gives CDR1 SGHAT, CDR2 FQDESV (reference sequence). The CDR3 has 18 residues. J lost 0 bases, V lost 6 bases, and 6 bases had no gene match. This chain's CDR3 is CASSSGLAGGSSYNEQFF. CDR3 DNA sequence: TGTGCCAGCAGTTCCGGACTAGCGGGGGGGAGCTCCTACAATGAGCAGTTCTTC.

Only a few counts were recorded for this clonotype. The rearrangement joins TRBV9 to TRBJ2-3; 8 bases match TRBD1. The CDR3 is 15 residues long. CDR1 is SGDLS, CDR2 YYNGEE, per germline. Trimming at V came to 4 bases and at J to 2 bases, leaving 6 bases not matched to a gene. CDR3 amino acids: CASSQRQGTTDTQYF. In nucleotides, the CDR3 is TGTGCCAGCAGCCAACGACAGGGGACCACAGATACGCAGTATTTT.

The CDR3 here is CSAADRFNQPQHF. The CDR3 bases are TGCAGTGCAGCAGACAGGTTCAATCAGCCCCAGCATTTT. The chain combines TRBV20-1 with TRBJ1-5; weak D call: TRBD1 (6 bases). The CDR3 contains 13 residues. Germline V gene sequence: CDR1 DFQATT, CDR2 SNEGSKA (reference sequence). V lost 6 bases to trimming and J lost 3 bases, with 12 bases between them.

V usage is TRBV7-9 and J usage is TRBJ1-2; 7 bases align to TRBD1. The CDR3 has 15 amino acids. Germline trimming cut 5 bases from V and 0 bases from J; bases unmatched to any gene: 6. CDR1 is SEHNR and CDR2 is FQNEAQ in the germline V gene (reference sequence). The CDR3 DNA is TGTGCCAGCAGCGGACAAGGGGGCGCTAACTATGGCTACACCTTC. Its translation: CASSGQGGANYGYTF.

The chain joins TRBV5-1 to TRBJ1-4; TRBD1 matches at 12 bases. The CDR3 has 17 amino acids. The ends lost 2 bases at V and 3 bases at J; junction bases unmatched: 5. From germline, CDR1 is SGHRS and CDR2 YFSETQ. CDR3 amino acids: CASSFAGTGGANEKLFF. The CDR3 nucleotides read TGCGCCAGCAGCTTTGCCGGGACAGGGGGCGCTAATGAAAAACTGTTTTTT.

This clonotype was counted only a few times. An end of the junction does not agree with germline; a read error may underlie this. The chain links TRBV7-9 to TRBJ1-1; TRBD1 matches at 7 bases. The CDR3 is 15 amino acids. Germline CDR1 and CDR2: SEHNR and FQNEAQ (reference sequence). The CDR3 DNA is TGTGCCAGCACCTTAAAGGGGGCCGTGAACACTGAAGCTTTCTTT. This encodes CASTLKGAVNTEAFF. The whole variable domain, remainder taken from reference TRBV7-9 and TRBJ1-1, is DTGVSQNPRHKITKRGQNVTFRCDPISEHNRLYWYRQTLGQGPEFLTYFQNEAQLEKSRLLSDRFSAERPKGSFSTLEIQRTEQGDSAMYLCASTLKGAVNTEAFFGQGTRLTVV.

The chain combines TRBV5-5 with TRBJ1-5; 9 bases agree with TRBD1. Per the germline V gene, CDR1 is SGHKS and CDR2 is YYEKEE (reference sequence). This CDR3 has 17 amino acids. The V segment lost 0 bases and the J segment 2 bases; nucleotides outside the gene matches: 6. The CDR3 protein is CASSLAVTGGGNQPQHF. Written as DNA, the CDR3 is TGTGCCAGCAGCTTGGCCGTCACAGGGGGCGGCAATCAGCCCCAGCATTTT.

This clonotype was seen more than once but under ten times. The chain employs TRBV19 and TRBJ2-7; tentatively, D is TRBD1 or TRBD2 (5 bases each). There are 14 residues in the CDR3. Germline V CDR1 and CDR2: LNHDA, SQIVND (reference sequence). V was clipped by 5 bases and J by 0 bases, with 11 bases between them. DNA of the CDR3: TGTGCCAGTAGTTACCGGGACGACTCCTACGAGCAGTACTTC. Its protein product is CASSYRDDSYEQYF. Complete variable domain (other parts from reference TRBV19 and TRBJ2-7): DGGITQSPKYLFRKEGQNVTLSCEQNLNHDAMYWYRQDPGQGLRLIYYSQIVNDFQKGDIAEGYSVSREKKESFPLTVTSAQKNPTAFYLCASSYRDDSYEQYFGPGTRLTVT.

V and J are TRBV5-1 and TRBJ2-1; D might be TRBD2 (6 bases). V lost 7 bases to trimming and J lost 7 bases, with 21 bases between them. The CDR3 is 15 amino acids. The germline V gene has CDR1 SGHRS and CDR2 YFSETQ. CDR3 sequence (DNA): TGCGCCAGCCGTGATAGCGGAGACCCTAGGAATGAGCAGTTCTTC. Protein: CASRDSGDPRNEQFF. Drawing the rest from reference TRBV5-1 and TRBJ2-1, the complete variable domain is KAGVTQTPRYLIKTRGQQVTLSCSPISGHRSVSWYQQTPGQGLQFLFEYFSETQRNKGNFPGRFSGRQFSNSRSEMNVSTLELGDSALYLCASRDSGDPRNEQFFGPGTRLTVL.

This clonotype came up a few times. The V call is TRBV7-9, the J call TRBJ1-4; 7 bases are shared with TRBD1. V trimming: 5 bases; J trimming: 5 bases; junction bases outside the gene matches: 11. The germline V gene has CDR1 SEHNR and CDR2 FQNEAQ (reference sequence). CDR3 size: 16 residues. CDR3 nucleotides: TGTGCCAGCAGCGACGTTCCCGGGACAGAAAATGAAAAACTGTTTTTT. Protein sequence: CASSDVPGTENEKLFF.

The chain couples TRBV24-1 to TRBJ2-3; D not certain. CDR1 and CDR2 (germline): KGHDR, SFDVKD. The CDR3 length is 15 residues. The V and J ends lost 4 bases and 1 base respectively, with 11 bases between them. The CDR3 spells CATSDAGWGTDTQYF. The CDR3 DNA follows: TGTGCCACCAGTGACGCAGGTTGGGGCACAGATACGCAGTATTTT.

The table lists this clonotype with a few counts. The rearrangement joins TRBV6-1 to TRBJ2-5, with 11 bases matching TRBD2. Trimming took 6 bases from V and 2 from J; bases not matched to a gene: 11. The CDR3 extends over 17 amino acids. Germline V gives CDR1 MNHNS, CDR2 SASEGT. In nucleotides, the CDR3 is TGTGCCAGCAGCCGTATACTGACTAGCGGGAAGCAAGAGACCCAGTACTTC. Protein: CASSRILTSGKQETQYF.